The table lists the clone carrying this T cell receptor (beta chain) with many counts. The source of the sample is a study of molecular identifiers for immune sequencing clone quantification. Bulk TCR libraries used previously described methods and listed TCR primers. Via MiXCR, TCRdb re-called the PCR reads, giving one row per CDR3 protein. The top ten clones hold approximately 0.75% of a sample with over 550,000 distinct CDR3 sequences, roughly 23% of them seen once. In the sort, naive CD8 T cells were defined as CD8+CD4-CCR7+CD45RA+. Sequencing was done on a sample of naive CD8+ T cells from blood, with Jurkat cell RNA spiked in. Subset: FACS-sorted CD8+CD4-CCR7+CD45RA+ naive T cells. The source of this sequence is a human donor in good health. Some libraries in this study had Jurkat cell RNA spiked in.

The CDR3 DNA sequence: TGTGCCAGCAGTGAAGGGCTAGCGGGGGGGGCCTACGAGCAGTACTTC. Residues: CASSEGLAGGAYEQYF. The chain joins TRBV2 to TRBJ2-7; 12 bases agree with TRBD2. CDR1 is SNHLY and CDR2 is FYNNEI in the germline V gene. This CDR3 has 16 residues. V was pared by 1 base and J by 2 bases, with 3 bases of the junction left unmatched.